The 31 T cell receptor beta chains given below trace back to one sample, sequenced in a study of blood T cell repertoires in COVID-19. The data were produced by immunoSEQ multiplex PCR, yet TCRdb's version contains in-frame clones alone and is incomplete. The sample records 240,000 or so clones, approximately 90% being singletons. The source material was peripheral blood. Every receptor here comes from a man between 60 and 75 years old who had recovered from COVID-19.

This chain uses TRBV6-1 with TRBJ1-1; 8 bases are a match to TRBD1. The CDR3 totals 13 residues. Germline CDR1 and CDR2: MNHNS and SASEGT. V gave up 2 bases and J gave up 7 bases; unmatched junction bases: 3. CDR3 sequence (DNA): TGTGCCAGCAGTGAACGACAGGGGTATGAAGCTTTCTTT. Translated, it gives CASSERQGYEAFF.

The CDR3 spells CASSPSPQQGVSTGELFF. The CDR3 DNA sequence: TGTGCCAGCAGCCCATCCCCTCAGCAGGGGGTTAGTACCGGGGAGCTGTTTTTT. The chain carries TRBV5-8 and TRBJ2-2; 7 positions agree with TRBD1. CDR1 and CDR2 from the germline V gene are SGHTS and YDEGEE. Germline trimming cut 4 bases from V and 5 bases from J; bases unmatched to any gene: 17. The CDR3 is made up of 18 amino acids.

The CDR3, as DNA: TGCGCCAGCAGTCCGGGACAGCTCTATGGCTACACCTTC. This codes for CASSPGQLYGYTF. This rearrangement joins TRBV10-1 to TRBJ1-2; 7 bases are a match to TRBD1. CDR3 length equals 13 residues. With 5 bases clipped from V and 4 bases from J, the junction kept 4 bases outside the gene matches. Germline V gene data show CDR1 as WNHNN and CDR2 as SYGVQD (reference sequence).

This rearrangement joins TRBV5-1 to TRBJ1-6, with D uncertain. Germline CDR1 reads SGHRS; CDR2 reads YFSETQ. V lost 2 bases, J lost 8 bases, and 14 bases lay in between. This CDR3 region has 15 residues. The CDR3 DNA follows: TGCGCCAGCAGCTTCAGGACCGGGAGGGATTCACCCCTCCACTTT. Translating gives CASSFRTGRDSPLHF.

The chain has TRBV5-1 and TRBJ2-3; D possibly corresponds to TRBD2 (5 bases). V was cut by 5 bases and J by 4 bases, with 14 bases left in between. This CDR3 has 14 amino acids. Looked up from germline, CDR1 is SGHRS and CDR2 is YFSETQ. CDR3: CASSALAAADTQYF. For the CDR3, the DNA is TGCGCCAGCAGTGCTCTAGCAGCTGCAGATACGCAGTATTTT.

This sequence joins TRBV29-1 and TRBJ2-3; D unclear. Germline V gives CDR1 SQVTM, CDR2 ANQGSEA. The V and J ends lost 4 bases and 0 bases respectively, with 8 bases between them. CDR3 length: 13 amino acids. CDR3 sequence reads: CSVVSFSTDTQYF. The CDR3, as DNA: TGCAGCGTTGTGAGCTTTAGCACAGATACGCAGTATTTT.

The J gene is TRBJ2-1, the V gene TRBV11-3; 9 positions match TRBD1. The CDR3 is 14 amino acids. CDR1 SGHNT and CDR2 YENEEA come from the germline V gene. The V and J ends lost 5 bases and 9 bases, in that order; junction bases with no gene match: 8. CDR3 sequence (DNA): TGTGCCAGCAGCGGCCACAGGGGGCTAAGTGAGCAGTTCTTC. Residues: CASSGHRGLSEQFF.

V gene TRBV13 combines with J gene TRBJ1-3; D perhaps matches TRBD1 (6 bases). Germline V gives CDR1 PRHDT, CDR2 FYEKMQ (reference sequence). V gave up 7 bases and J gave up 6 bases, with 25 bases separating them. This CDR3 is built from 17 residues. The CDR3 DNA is TGTGCCAGCAACCGGAACGGGGGGGGGCGAACGAAAAACACCATATATTTT. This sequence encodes CASNRNGGGRTKNTIYF. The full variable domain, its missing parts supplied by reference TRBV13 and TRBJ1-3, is AAGVIQSPRHLIKEKRETATLKCYPIPRHDTVYWYQQGPGQDPQFLISFYEKMQSDKGSIPDRFSAQQFSDYHSELNMSSLELGDSALYFCASNRNGGGRTKNTIYFGEGSWLTVV.

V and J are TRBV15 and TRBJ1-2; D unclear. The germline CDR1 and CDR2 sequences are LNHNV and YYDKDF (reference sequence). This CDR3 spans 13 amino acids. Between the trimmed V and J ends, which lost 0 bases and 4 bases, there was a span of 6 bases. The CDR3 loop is CATSRDLRYGYTF. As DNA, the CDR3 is TGTGCCACCAGCAGAGATCTCCGCTATGGCTACACCTTC.

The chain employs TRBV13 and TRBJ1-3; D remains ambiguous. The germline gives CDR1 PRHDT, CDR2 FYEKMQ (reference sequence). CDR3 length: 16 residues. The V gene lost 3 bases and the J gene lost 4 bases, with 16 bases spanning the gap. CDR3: CASSFFMRGGGNTIYF. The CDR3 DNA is TGTGCCAGCAGCTTTTTTATGAGAGGTGGGGGAAACACCATATATTTT.

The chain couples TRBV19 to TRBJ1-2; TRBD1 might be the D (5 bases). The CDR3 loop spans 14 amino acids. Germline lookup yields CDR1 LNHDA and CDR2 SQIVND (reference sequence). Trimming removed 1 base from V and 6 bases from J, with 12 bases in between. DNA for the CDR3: TGTGCCAGTAGTATAGTCCCGGGGGGACATGGCTACACCTTC. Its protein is CASSIVPGGHGYTF.

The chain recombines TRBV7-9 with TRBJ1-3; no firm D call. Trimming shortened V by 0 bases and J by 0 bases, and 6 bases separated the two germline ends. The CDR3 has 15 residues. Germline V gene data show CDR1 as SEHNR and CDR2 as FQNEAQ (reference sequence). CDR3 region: CASSLARVSGNTIYF. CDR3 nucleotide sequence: TGTGCCAGCAGCTTAGCACGGGTCTCTGGAAACACCATATATTTT.

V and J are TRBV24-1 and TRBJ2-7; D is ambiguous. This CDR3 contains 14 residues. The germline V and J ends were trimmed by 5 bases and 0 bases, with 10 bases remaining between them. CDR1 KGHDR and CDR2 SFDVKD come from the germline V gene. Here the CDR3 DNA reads TGTGCCACCAGTGGCCAGGCGAGCTCCTACGAGCAGTACGTC. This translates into CATSGQASSYEQYV.

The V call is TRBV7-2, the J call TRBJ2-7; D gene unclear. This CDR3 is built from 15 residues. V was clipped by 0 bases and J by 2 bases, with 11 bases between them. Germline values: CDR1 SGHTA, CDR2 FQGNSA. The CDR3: CASSLAARSPYEQYF. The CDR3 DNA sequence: TGTGCCAGCAGCTTAGCAGCTAGATCTCCCTACGAGCAGTACTTC.

CDR3 DNA: TGTGCCAGCAGCCCCTCCTCCTACGAGCAGTACTTC. Translating gives CASSPSSYEQYF. The chain uses TRBV7-2 and TRBJ2-7, with D unresolved. The germline V gene encodes CDR1 SGHTA and CDR2 FQGNSA. The CDR3 has 12 amino acids. V lost 5 bases to trimming and J lost 0 bases, with 5 bases between them.

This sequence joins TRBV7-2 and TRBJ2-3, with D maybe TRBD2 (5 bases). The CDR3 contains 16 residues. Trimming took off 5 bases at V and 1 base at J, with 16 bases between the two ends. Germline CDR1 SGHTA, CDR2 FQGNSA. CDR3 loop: CASSPWSGGRTDTQYF. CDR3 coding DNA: TGTGCCAGCAGCCCTTGGAGCGGTGGCCGCACAGATACGCAGTATTTT.

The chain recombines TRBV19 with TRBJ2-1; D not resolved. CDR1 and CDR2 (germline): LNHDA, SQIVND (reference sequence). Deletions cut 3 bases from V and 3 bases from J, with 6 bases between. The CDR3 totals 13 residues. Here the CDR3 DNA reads TGTGCCAGTAGTATCTTCGGCTACAATGAGCAGTTCTTC. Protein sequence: CASSIFGYNEQFF.

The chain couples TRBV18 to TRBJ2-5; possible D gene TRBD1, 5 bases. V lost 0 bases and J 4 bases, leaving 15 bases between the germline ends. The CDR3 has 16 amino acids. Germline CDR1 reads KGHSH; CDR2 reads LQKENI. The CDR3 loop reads CASSPPTTLGRETQYF. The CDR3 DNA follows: TGTGCCAGCTCACCACCGACCACTTTGGGGCGAGAGACCCAGTACTTC.

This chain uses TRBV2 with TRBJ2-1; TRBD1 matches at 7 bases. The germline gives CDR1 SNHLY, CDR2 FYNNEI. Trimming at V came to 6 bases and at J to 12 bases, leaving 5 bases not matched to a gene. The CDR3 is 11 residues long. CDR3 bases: TGTGCCAGCAGGGGGGCAGGGGGGCAGTTCTTC. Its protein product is CASRGAGGQFF.

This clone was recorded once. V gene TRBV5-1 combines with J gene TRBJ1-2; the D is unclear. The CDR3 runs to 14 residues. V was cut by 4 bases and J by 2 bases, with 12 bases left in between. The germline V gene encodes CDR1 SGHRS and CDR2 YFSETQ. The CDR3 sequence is CASSRGADNYGYTF. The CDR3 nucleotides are TGCGCCAGCAGCCGGGGTGCGGACAACTATGGCTACACCTTC.

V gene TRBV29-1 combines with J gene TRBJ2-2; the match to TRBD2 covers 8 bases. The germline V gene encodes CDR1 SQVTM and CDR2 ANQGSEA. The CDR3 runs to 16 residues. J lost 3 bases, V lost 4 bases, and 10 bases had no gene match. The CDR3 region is CSVGMGSGVHTGELFF. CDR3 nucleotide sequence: TGCAGCGTTGGGATGGGTAGCGGGGTTCACACCGGGGAGCTGTTTTTT.

CDR3 DNA: TGTGCCAGCAGCCCAAAAGCGGTACCCTACAATGAGCAGTTCTTC. As protein: CASSPKAVPYNEQFF. V is TRBV6-6 and J is TRBJ2-1, with D perhaps TRBD2 (5 bases). The CDR3 runs 15 residues. V lost 6 bases and J lost 2, with 14 bases in between. Germline V gene lookup returns CDR1 MNHNY and CDR2 SVGAGI (reference sequence).

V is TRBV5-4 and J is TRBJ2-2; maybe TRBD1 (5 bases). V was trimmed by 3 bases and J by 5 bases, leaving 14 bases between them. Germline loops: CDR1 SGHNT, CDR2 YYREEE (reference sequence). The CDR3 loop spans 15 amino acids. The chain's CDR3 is CASSYQGIKTGELFF. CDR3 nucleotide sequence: TGTGCCAGCAGCTACCAGGGTATCAAGACCGGGGAGCTGTTTTTT.

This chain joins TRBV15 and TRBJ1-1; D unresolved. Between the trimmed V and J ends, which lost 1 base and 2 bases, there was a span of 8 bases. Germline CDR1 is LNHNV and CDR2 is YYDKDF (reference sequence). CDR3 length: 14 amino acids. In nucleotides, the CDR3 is TGTGCCACCAGCAGAGTGGCGGGAAACACTGAAGCTTTCTTT. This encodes CATSRVAGNTEAFF.

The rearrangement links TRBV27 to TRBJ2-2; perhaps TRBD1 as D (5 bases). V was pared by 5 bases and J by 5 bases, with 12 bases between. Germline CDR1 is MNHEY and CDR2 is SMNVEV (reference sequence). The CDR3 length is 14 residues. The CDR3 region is CASSVIAGTGELFF. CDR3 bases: TGTGCCAGCAGTGTTATTGCAGGGACCGGGGAGCTGTTTTTT.

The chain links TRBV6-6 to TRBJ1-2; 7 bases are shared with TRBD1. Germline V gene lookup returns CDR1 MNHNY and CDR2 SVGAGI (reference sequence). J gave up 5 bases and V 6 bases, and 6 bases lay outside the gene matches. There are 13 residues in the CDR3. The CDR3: CASRPSTGYGYTF. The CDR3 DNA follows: TGTGCCAGCAGGCCTTCGACAGGGTATGGCTACACCTTC.

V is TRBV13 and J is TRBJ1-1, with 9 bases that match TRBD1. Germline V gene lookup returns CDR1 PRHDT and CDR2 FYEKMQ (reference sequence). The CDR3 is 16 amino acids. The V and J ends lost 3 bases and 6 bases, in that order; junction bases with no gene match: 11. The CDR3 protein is CASSFDLRQGGAEAFF. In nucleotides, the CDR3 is TGTGCCAGCAGCTTCGACCTAAGACAGGGGGGCGCTGAAGCTTTCTTT.

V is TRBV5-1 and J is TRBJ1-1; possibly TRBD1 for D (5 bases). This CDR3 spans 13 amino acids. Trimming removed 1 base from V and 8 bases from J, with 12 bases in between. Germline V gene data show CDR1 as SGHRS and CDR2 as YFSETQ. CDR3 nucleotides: TGCGCCAGCAGCTTGTACGGGGGTTCGGAAGCTTTCTTT. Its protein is CASSLYGGSEAFF.

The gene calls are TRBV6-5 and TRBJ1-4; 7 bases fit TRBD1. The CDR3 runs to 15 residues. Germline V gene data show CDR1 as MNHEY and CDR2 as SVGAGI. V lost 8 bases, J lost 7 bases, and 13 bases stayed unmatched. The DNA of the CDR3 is TGTGCCAGCCGGTTTACAGGGGCCATTTTTGAAAAACTGTTTTTT. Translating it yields CASRFTGAIFEKLFF.

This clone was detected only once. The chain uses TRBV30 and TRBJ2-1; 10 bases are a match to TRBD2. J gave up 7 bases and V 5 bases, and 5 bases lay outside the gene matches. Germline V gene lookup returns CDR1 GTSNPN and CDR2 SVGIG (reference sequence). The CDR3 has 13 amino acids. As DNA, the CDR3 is TGTGCCTGGGAGCGGGGGGGCCAAAATGAGCAGTTCTTC. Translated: CAWERGGQNEQFF.

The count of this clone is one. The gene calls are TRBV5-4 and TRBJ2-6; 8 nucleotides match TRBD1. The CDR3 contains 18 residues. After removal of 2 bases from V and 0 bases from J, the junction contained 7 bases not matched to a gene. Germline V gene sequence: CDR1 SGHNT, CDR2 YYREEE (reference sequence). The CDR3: CASSFAQGVASGANVLTF. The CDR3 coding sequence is TGTGCCAGCAGCTTCGCACAGGGGGTGGCCTCTGGGGCCAACGTCCTGACTTTC.